The 9 T cell receptor beta chains listed next were all sequenced from one sample in a study of T cells after yellow fever vaccination. TCRdb recomputed calls from the 5' RACE reads with MiXCR, one row per CDR3 protein. Among 400,000 to 450,000 distinct CDR3 sequences, around 19% were seen once, and the ten largest hold roughly a sixth. This material consisted of PBMCs, taken before the yellow fever booster vaccination. The receptors stem from a man between 18 and 35 years old who received the YFV17D yellow fever vaccine.

This rearrangement joins TRBV12-3 or TRBV12-4 to TRBJ2-5; D is ambiguous. CDR3 length: 13 amino acids. Trimming left V 4 bases short and J 4 bases short, with 10 bases between. The DNA for the CDR3 is TGTGCCAGCAGTTACCTCAGCCTAGAGACCCAGTACTTC. It specifies CASSYLSLETQYF.

There are a few counts of this clonotype. J is TRBJ2-7 and V is TRBV12-5; no reliable D call. The V gene's germline CDR1 is LGHNT and CDR2 FRNRAP. The length of the CDR3 is 12 residues. V lost 4 bases and J lost 6, with 10 bases in between. DNA of the CDR3: TGTGCTAGTGGTTATCTCCAATCCGAGCAGTACTTC. This encodes CASGYLQSEQYF.

The V gene is TRBV6-2 or TRBV6-3, the J gene TRBJ2-4; unclear D gene. The germline gives CDR1 MNHEY, CDR2 SVGEGT. V lost 0 bases, J lost 4 bases, and 7 bases lay in between. The CDR3 has 14 amino acids. CDR3 DNA: TGTGCCAGCAGTTACTCGAACCAGAAAAACATTCAGTACTTC. The encoded protein is CASSYSNQKNIQYF.

CDR3: CASSQDGGDPPNEQFF. CDR3 sequence (DNA): TGTGCCAGCAGCCAAGATGGGGGGGATCCTCCCAATGAGCAGTTCTTC. The chain combines TRBV4-2 with TRBJ2-1; TRBD2 agrees at 7 bases. V gave up 0 bases and J gave up 6 bases; unmatched junction bases: 8. CDR1 and CDR2 from the germline V gene are LGHNA and YNFKEQ. The CDR3 is 16 amino acids.

This clonotype was counted a few times. The rearrangement joins TRBV20-1 to TRBJ2-3; D may be TRBD1 or TRBD2 (6 bases each). The ends were cut back, 0 bases at V and 2 bases at J, with 24 bases in the middle. Germline V CDR1 and CDR2: DFQATT, SNEGSKA (reference sequence). There are 19 residues in the CDR3. CDR3 DNA: TGCAGTGCTAGAGAGGGGGGCGCAGAACGTGCCTTTTCCACAGATACGCAGTATTTT. Protein product: CSAREGGAERAFSTDTQYF.

This clonotype was seen more than once but under ten times. V usage is TRBV5-1 and J usage is TRBJ2-2, with TRBD2 as a possible D gene (5 bases). The CDR3 is 15 residues long. The V gene's germline CDR1 is SGHRS and CDR2 YFSETQ. V dropped 5 bases and J dropped 5 bases, with 16 bases sitting between them. CDR3 sequence (DNA): TGCGCCAGCAGACTTGCGGGCCCGGGGACCGGGGAGCTGTTTTTT. Its protein is CASRLAGPGTGELFF.

The rearrangement uses TRBV7-8 and TRBJ2-3; tentatively, D is TRBD1 (6 bases). Germline V gene data show CDR1 as SGHVS and CDR2 as FQNEAQ. CDR3 length: 16 amino acids. V lost 6 bases, J lost 1 base, and 17 bases lay in between. The CDR3 loop reads CASSFRRAGGTDTQYF. In nucleotides, the CDR3 is TGTGCCAGCAGTTTTCGACGGGCAGGGGGCACAGATACGCAGTATTTT.

V and J are TRBV5-1 and TRBJ1-5, with 9 bases aligning to TRBD1. This CDR3 has 15 residues. J lost 6 bases, V lost 4 bases, and 8 bases had no gene match. Germline values: CDR1 SGHRS, CDR2 YFSETQ. The CDR3 nucleotides read TGCGCCAGCAGCCCCGGGACAGGGCGGTTTCAGCCCCAGCATTTT. This sequence encodes CASSPGTGRFQPQHF.

This clonotype was counted only a few times. The rearrangement uses TRBV27 and TRBJ2-3; TRBD2 agrees at 9 bases. The CDR3 consists of 16 residues. Germline CDR1 is MNHEY and CDR2 is SMNVEV (reference sequence). The J segment lost 4 bases and the V segment lost 0 bases, leaving 5 bases of the junction unmatched. Written as DNA, the CDR3 is TGTGCCAGCAGTTTATCGGGCGGGGGGGCGTCAGATACGCAGTATTTT. This codes for CASSLSGGGASDTQYF.